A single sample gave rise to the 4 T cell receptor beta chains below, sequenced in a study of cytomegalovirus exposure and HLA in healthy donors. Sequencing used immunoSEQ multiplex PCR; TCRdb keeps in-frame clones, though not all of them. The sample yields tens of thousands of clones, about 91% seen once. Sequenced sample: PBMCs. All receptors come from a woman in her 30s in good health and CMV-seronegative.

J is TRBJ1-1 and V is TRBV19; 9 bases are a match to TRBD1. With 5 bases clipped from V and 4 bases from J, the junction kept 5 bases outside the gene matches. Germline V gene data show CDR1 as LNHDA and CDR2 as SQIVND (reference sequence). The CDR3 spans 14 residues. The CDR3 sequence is CASSLDRGGTEAFF. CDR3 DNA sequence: TGTGCCAGTAGTCTGGACAGGGGAGGCACTGAAGCTTTCTTT.

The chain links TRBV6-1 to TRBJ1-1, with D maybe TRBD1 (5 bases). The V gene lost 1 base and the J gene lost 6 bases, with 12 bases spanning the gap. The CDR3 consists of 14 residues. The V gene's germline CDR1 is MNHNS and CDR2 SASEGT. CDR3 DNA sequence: TGTGCCAGCAGTGAAGAGGGGCCTGGAGCTGAAGCTTTCTTT. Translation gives CASSEEGPGAEAFF.

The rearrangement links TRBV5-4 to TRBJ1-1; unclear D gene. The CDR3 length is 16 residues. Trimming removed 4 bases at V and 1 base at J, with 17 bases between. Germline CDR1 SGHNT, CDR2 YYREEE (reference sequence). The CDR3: CASSLSLLRRNTEAFF. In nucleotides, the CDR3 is TGTGCCAGCAGCCTGAGCCTTTTGAGGAGGAACACTGAAGCTTTCTTT.

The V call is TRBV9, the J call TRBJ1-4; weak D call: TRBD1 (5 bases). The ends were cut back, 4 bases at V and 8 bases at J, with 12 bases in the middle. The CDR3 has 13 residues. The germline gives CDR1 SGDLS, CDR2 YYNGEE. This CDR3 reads CASSQGAAEKLFF. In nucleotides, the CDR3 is TGTGCCAGCAGCCAAGGGGCTGCAGAAAAACTGTTTTTT.